The 8 T cell receptor beta chains reported below all come from one sample, sequenced in a study of T cell responses to AZD1222 COVID-19 vaccine. This table comes from immunoSEQ multiplex PCR, and its TCRdb copy is limited to in-frame clones, with some not included. Seen here are approximately 85,000 clones, 85% to 90% observed once, and the top ten hold roughly 7.7%. The material was peripheral blood, obtained on day 0 of AZD1222 vaccination. These receptors all stem from an adult in good health.

The chain links TRBV24-1 to TRBJ2-7; TRBD1 matches 8 bases. Germline V lookup: CDR1 KGHDR, CDR2 SFDVKD. The length of the CDR3 is 14 residues. J gave up 3 bases and V 2 bases, and 2 bases lay outside the gene matches. For the CDR3, the DNA is TGTGCCACCAGTGATTCCGACAGGGGCTACGAGCAGTACTTC. This encodes CATSDSDRGYEQYF.

V is TRBV21-1 and J is TRBJ1-3. TRBV21-1 is tagged as a pseudogene. This CDR3 spans 15 amino acids. The CDR3 coding sequence is TGTGCCAGCAGCAAAACGTCCACCTCTGGAAACACCATATATTTT. It translates to CASSKTSTSGNTIYF.

J is TRBJ2-7 and V is TRBV5-1; 12 bases match TRBD1. Germline V gives CDR1 SGHRS, CDR2 YFSETQ. The length of the CDR3 is 16 residues. V lost 3 bases and J lost 2; bases outside the gene matches: 6. The CDR3 loop reads CASSSRDRGQAYEQYF. The DNA of the CDR3 is TGCGCCAGCAGCTCCCGGGACAGGGGGCAAGCCTACGAGCAGTACTTC.

DNA for the CDR3: TGTGCCAGCAGGGTGGACAGTAATCAGCCCCAGCATTTT. Protein product: CASRVDSNQPQHF. V is TRBV6-5 and J is TRBJ1-5; a weak D match, TRBD1 (6 bases). The V gene's germline CDR1 is MNHEY and CDR2 SVGAGI. The V and J ends lost 6 bases and 4 bases respectively, with 10 bases between them. This CDR3 contains 13 residues.

In nucleotides, the CDR3 is TGCGCCAGCAGGGAACAGGGGGCGCGGGTCAATGAGCAGTTCTTC. It yields the protein CASREQGARVNEQFF. This chain links TRBV10-2 with TRBJ2-1; 9 nucleotides agree with TRBD1. Germline V CDR1 and CDR2: WSHSY, SAAADI. The CDR3 is 15 amino acids. Trimming removed 6 bases from V and 6 bases from J; junction bases left unmatched: 9.

This chain links TRBV30 with TRBJ1-4, with D maybe TRBD1 (5 bases). V was cut by 4 bases and J by 5 bases, with 14 bases left in between. This CDR3 comprises 14 residues. The germline V gene has CDR1 GTSNPN and CDR2 SVGIG (reference sequence). The CDR3 DNA is TGTGCCTGGACCCTTTGGGGGTTGAATGAAAAACTGTTTTTT. Protein: CAWTLWGLNEKLFF. Looking up the rest from reference TRBV30 and TRBJ1-4 gives the full variable domain: SQTIHQWPATLVQPVGSPLSLECTVEGTSNPNLYWYRQAAGRGLQLLFYSVGIGQISSEVPQNLSASRPQDRQFILSSKKLLLSDSGFYLCAWTLWGLNEKLFFGSGTQLSVL.

The J gene is TRBJ1-3, the V gene TRBV28; tentative D call: TRBD1 (6 bases). Germline CDR1 is MDHEN and CDR2 is SYDVKM. Trimming pared 4 bases from V and 0 bases from J, leaving 10 bases between. This CDR3 is built from 15 residues. CDR3 DNA sequence: TGTGCCAGCAGTTCAGGGGAACACTCTGGAAACACCATATATTTT. This gives the protein CASSSGEHSGNTIYF.

This clone was detected once. J is TRBJ2-7 and V is TRBV21-1; the table calls TRBD2, which could not be checked here. TRBV21-1 is noted as a pseudogene. The CDR3 has 17 residues. The CDR3 DNA follows: TGTGCCAGCAGCAAATGGAGGGCATCGGCACGCTCCTACGAGCAGTACTTC. Its translation: CASSKWRASARSYEQYF.